The rows below give T cell receptor beta chains drawn from one sample of a study of human T cells and chemical hapten exposure. Using its own MiXCR run on the RACE reads, TCRdb lists one record per CDR3 protein. The profile shows about 40,000 distinct CDR3 sequences, approximately 3.5% of them singletons. This specimen consisted of whole blood, obtained in connection with sensitization to the hapten diphenylcyclopropenone (DPC). The receptors here all came from a man aged 40-55 years with alopecia areata. Some clones in this sample may be carry-over from other donors' samples. CDR3s include the opening cysteine and the closing phenylalanine or tryptophan. The order of the fields is J gene, D gene, clone size, V gene, CDR3 protein, CDR3 DNA. D genes are given only for firm matches. The size of a clone is reported for some rows only, either as once, few or many, or as a class for expanded clones.

TRBJ1-6	-	few	TRBV5-1	CASSRDHLTLHF	TGCGCCAGCAGCCGGGACCACCTCACCCTCCACTTT
TRBJ2-3	TRBD2	many	TRBV12-3/TRBV12-4	CASSLLAGSTDTQYF	TGTGCCAGCAGTTTATTAGCGGGAAGCACAGATACGCAGTATTTT
TRBJ1-1	-	many	TRBV20-1	CSARKTNTEAFF	TGCAGTGCTAGAAAGACGAACACTGAAGCTTTCTTT
TRBJ2-3	-	many	TRBV5-6	CASSISDRGLSDTQYF	TGTGCCAGCAGCATTTCCGACAGGGGACTATCAGATACGCAGTATTTT
TRBJ2-7	-	many	TRBV14	CASSQVRGNEQYF	TGTGCCAGCAGCCAAGTTAGAGGGAACGAGCAGTACTTC
TRBJ2-4	TRBD1	few	TRBV28	CASSSTGQGGKNIQYF	TGTGCCAGCAGTTCAACGGGACAGGGAGGCAAAAACATTCAGTACTTC
TRBJ2-1	-	many	TRBV11-2	CASSSRREPYNEQFF	TGTGCCAGCAGCTCCAGACGGGAGCCCTACAATGAGCAGTTCTTC
TRBJ2-1	-	many	TRBV7-2	CASSFSSAREQFF	TGTGCCAGCAGCTTCTCCAGCGCAAGGGAGCAGTTCTTC
TRBJ2-3	-	many	TRBV3-1	CASSQDQDTQYF	TGTGCCAGCAGCCAAGATCAAGATACGCAGTATTTT
TRBJ2-2	-	many	TRBV27	CASSSTWGVAGELFF	TGTGCCAGCAGTTCCACGTGGGGGGTTGCCGGGGAGCTGTTTTTT
TRBJ2-6	-	many	TRBV5-1	CASSLGGPGANVLTF	TGCGCCAGCAGTCTGGGGGGGCCCGGGGCCAACGTCCTGACTTTC
TRBJ2-7	-	many	TRBV9	CASSTSGGAVYEQYF	TGTGCCAGCAGCACCTCAGGGGGGGCTGTCTACGAGCAGTACTTC
TRBJ2-1	-	many	TRBV7-2	CASSLPSNEQFF	TGTGCCAGCAGCTTACCTTCAAATGAGCAGTTCTTC
TRBJ2-7	TRBD2	few	TRBV12-3/TRBV12-4	CASKTAGAGSYEQYF	TGTGCCAGCAAAACAGCGGGAGCTGGATCCTACGAGCAGTACTTC
TRBJ2-7	-	many	TRBV5-1	CASSLPSLYEQYF	TGCGCCAGCAGCTTGCCCAGCCTTTACGAGCAGTACTTC
TRBJ1-5	-	-	TRBV20-1	CSARGRGVGQPQHF	TGCAGTGCTAGAGGAAGGGGGGTAGGGCAGCCCCAGCATTTT
TRBJ2-2	TRBD1	many	TRBV19	CASGDRGNTGELFF	TGTGCCAGTGGGGACAGGGGCAACACCGGGGAGCTGTTTTTT
TRBJ2-1	TRBD2	few	TRBV28	CASSSPYGGGPRDEQFF	TGTGCCAGCAGTTCACCCTATGGGGGAGGGCCACGGGATGAGCAGTTCTTC
TRBJ2-1	TRBD2	many	TRBV24-1	CANFNLAGRFF	TGTGCCAACTTTAATCTAGCGGGCAGGTTCTTC
TRBJ2-3	-	many	TRBV20-1	CSASFRSTDTQYF	TGCAGTGCTAGTTTCAGGAGCACAGATACGCAGTATTTT
TRBJ1-5	-	many	TRBV24-1	CATSDQTDNQPQHF	TGTGCCACCAGTGATCAGACAGACAATCAGCCCCAGCATTTT
TRBJ2-5	-	many	TRBV12-3/TRBV12-4	CASSFSETQYF	TGTGCCAGCAGTTTTTCGGAGACCCAGTACTTC
TRBJ2-7	-	-	TRBV20-1	CSAKPGQYRGYEQYF	TGCAGTGCTAAGCCAGGGCAGTATCGAGGCTACGAGCAGTACTTC
TRBJ1-4	-	-	TRBV5-1	CASSFGGAINEKLFF	TGCGCCAGCAGCTTTGGGGGGGCCATTAATGAAAAACTGTTTTTT
TRBJ1-5	TRBD1	many	TRBV20-1	CSAVTGEVQPQHF	TGCAGTGCCGTGACAGGGGAGGTTCAGCCCCAGCATTTT
TRBJ1-1	TRBD1	many	TRBV5-1	CASSAEGALTYTEAFF	TGCGCCAGCAGCGCGGAGGGGGCCCTTACCTATACTGAAGCTTTCTTT
TRBJ1-2	-	many	TRBV20-1	CSGWEYRTANYGYTF	TGCAGTGGATGGGAGTATCGGACGGCTAACTATGGCTACACCTTC
TRBJ2-2	TRBD1	many	TRBV5-4	CASSRRGQGDTGELFF	TGTGCCAGCAGCCGGAGGGGACAGGGAGACACCGGGGAGCTGTTTTTT
TRBJ2-7	-	many	TRBV3-1	CASSRGREQYF	TGTGCCAGCAGCCGGGGGAGAGAGCAGTACTTC
TRBJ2-1	-	many	TRBV10-3	CAISEAASLNYNEQFF	TGTGCCATCAGTGAGGCGGCTAGCCTAAATTACAATGAGCAGTTCTTC
TRBJ1-6	-	many	TRBV12-3/TRBV12-4	CASSPGQRNSPLHF	TGTGCCAGCAGCCCCGGACAGCGTAATTCACCCCTCCACTTT